The 5 T cell receptor beta chains reported below all come from one sample, sequenced in a study of cytomegalovirus exposure and HLA in healthy donors. PCR amplification relied on 60 Vbeta primers (plus 13 Jbeta primers). Profiling relied on immunoSEQ multiplex PCR, and the TCRdb table lists in-frame clones only, not all of them. The sample lists around 130,000 clones, under 85% occurring once. Sequenced: PBMCs. All receptors derive from a boy aged 10-17 years in good health and CMV-seronegative.

This chain uses TRBV7-2 with TRBJ1-5; D unclear. Germline CDR1 reads SGHTA; CDR2 reads FQGNSA. The CDR3 runs 14 residues. Trimming left V 1 base short and J 6 bases short, with 10 bases between. The CDR3 sequence is CASSLGQSSQPQHF. The CDR3, as DNA: TGTGCCAGCAGCTTAGGTCAGTCAAGTCAGCCCCAGCATTTT. The full variable domain, rest sourced from reference TRBV7-2 and TRBJ1-5, is GAGVSQSPSNKVTEKGKDVELRCDPISGHTALYWYRQSLGQGLEFLIYFQGNSAPDKSGLPSDRFSAERTGGSVSTLTIQRTQQEDSAVYLCASSLGQSSQPQHFGDGTRLSIL.

The gene calls are TRBV20-1 and TRBJ2-5, with TRBD1 as a possible D gene (5 bases). CDR3 length: 11 amino acids. Trimming removed 3 bases at V and 5 bases at J, with 7 bases between. Germline V gene sequence: CDR1 DFQATT, CDR2 SNEGSKA (reference sequence). CDR3 bases: TGCAGTGCTAGGGGGCCGGAGACCCAGTACTTC. Translation gives CSARGPETQYF.

This sequence joins TRBV6-5 and TRBJ2-1; TRBD2 might be the D (6 bases). V lost 2 bases to trimming and J lost 0 bases, with 11 bases between them. CDR3 length: 16 amino acids. Germline CDR1 and CDR2: MNHEY and SVGAGI. In DNA form, the CDR3 reads TGTGCCAGCAGTTACCGCGGGGCCAGCTCCTACAATGAGCAGTTCTTC. This gives the protein CASSYRGASSYNEQFF.

The chain has TRBV19 and TRBJ1-2, with 9 positions matching TRBD1. The V segment lost 4 bases and the J segment 6 bases; nucleotides outside the gene matches: 9. Germline assignment: CDR1 LNHDA and CDR2 SQIVND (reference sequence). The CDR3 covers 15 residues. The CDR3 region is CASSTFSGTGNGYTF. In DNA form, the CDR3 reads TGTGCCAGTAGTACTTTCTCCGGGACAGGGAATGGCTACACCTTC.

The chain couples TRBV27 to TRBJ1-1, with TRBD1 matching 7 bases. V lost 6 bases to trimming and J lost 2 bases; unmatched junction nucleotides: 12. Germline CDR1 and CDR2: MNHEY and SMNVEV (reference sequence). CDR3 size: 16 residues. The CDR3: CASRLTGTAANTEAFF. The DNA for the CDR3 is TGTGCCAGCAGGCTCACTGGGACAGCCGCTAACACTGAAGCTTTCTTT.